A selection of T cell receptor beta chains follows, all from one sample in a study of long-term antiretroviral therapy in people with HIV. TCRdb keeps only in-frame clones here, not all; method: immunoSEQ multiplex PCR. The table has tens of thousands of clones, 84% seen once. This specimen consisted of unsorted PBMCs, obtained 3 years after starting antiretroviral therapy. These receptors all stem from a man aged 50 or older with HIV. The conserved cysteine and the conserved F or W are not part of the CDR3 here. A D gene is named only where the DNA matches it firmly.

d_call,v_call,cdr3_aa
NA,TRBV6-6,AGGGSSGNTIY
NA,TRBV6-5,ASSSGRVAGANVLT
NA,TRBV10-3,AIRGGGGDRIYGYT
TRBD1,TRBV27,ASRIGWTGAGELF
NA,TRBV11-2,ASSPQLGNEQF
TRBD1,TRBV6-1,ASSVAGQGGNYGYT
TRBD2,TRBV19,ASSIVSTSGPFQETQY
NA,TRBV4-1,ASSQDSQALYGYT
NA,TRBV29-1,SVEEVVRGEAF
TRBD1,TRBV30,AWSGYRGSDTQY
NA,TRBV28,ASSSFGRTEAF
TRBD2,TRBV4-2,ASSQDQLAGVNGGELF
TRBD2,TRBV2,ARYGIASGGQDTQY
TRBD2,TRBV4-1,ASSQQGGDTGELF
NA,TRBV19,ASTVVEGRQETQY
NA,TRBV11-2,ASSAGPSYGYT
NA,TRBV4-1,ASSQESRDQPQH
TRBD2,TRBV19,ASSIGLAGRYNEQF
TRBD1,TRBV6-4,ASSDSRGTGRPSYEQY
NA,TRBV5-4,ASKNGYQETQY
NA,TRBV30,AWNSGTFQETQY
NA,TRBV28,ASSSPGLRGGTGELF
NA,TRBV7-9,ASSLVGRGDEQF
NA,TRBV28,ASSLRQGGSVSYEQY
NA,TRBV12-5,ASGSLVYNEQF
NA,TRBV15,ATSRRRNTEAF
NA,TRBV30,AWSVKGGEDGYT
NA,TRBV18,ASSPRQPDPSGANVLT
NA,TRBV7-9,ASSYPRGANTGELF
TRBD1,TRBV19,ASMRWTGNNYGYT
NA,TRBV19,ASSITVGRNTIY
TRBD1,TRBV13,ASSVGQVITDTQY
NA,TRBV28,ASSYPPGSPEAF
NA,TRBV27,ASSALGRTSGNTIY
NA,TRBV19,ASRSGLVGELF
NA,TRBV19,ASSIAGIYTEAF
NA,TRBV2,ASSEVGNSYEQY
TRBD1,TRBV27,ASSFSSPTTGAYEQY
NA,TRBV5-4,ASSLEGEQY
NA,TRBV7-6,ASSLVTGTWDEQF
NA,TRBV6-1,ASSDAAGGGETQY
TRBD1,TRBV13,ASSSGTGGGQPQH
NA,TRBV12-5,ASGRFSYEQY
TRBD2,TRBV28,ASSFWNSGSGTGELF
NA,TRBV7-9,ASSFVDTEAF
TRBD2,TRBV6-5,ASSYSLAGGHDEQY
NA,TRBV27,ASSKWQGRNEKLF
NA,TRBV19,ASSIVGLTRTGELF
NA,TRBV4-1,ASSQDPEGWNSPLH
TRBD2,TRBV7-9,ASSPRPASGYYNEQF
TRBD1,TRBV28,ASSWKDRGSGNTIY
NA,TRBV20-1,SAGPNTQY
NA,TRBV7-2,ASSLALGRGGSTGELF
NA,TRBV7-2,ASSSSGTVSYGYT
NA,TRBV5-6,ASSLGLSEQY